A selection of T cell receptor beta chains follows, all from one sample in a study of control samples from healthy donors and cancer patients. Data came from immunoSEQ multiplex PCR; TCRdb stores just in-frame clones and leaves some out. The sample contains about 120,000 clones, 85% to 90% of which appear only once. Material: PBMCs. Every receptor here comes from a woman aged 50 to 60 with colorectal cancer. Each CDR3 is given with its conserved first and last residue. D genes are given only for firm matches. Clone size is given for some rows only: seen once, a few or many times, or a class if the clone is expanded.

len: 12
v_gene: TRBV30
d_gene: NA
j_gene: TRBJ2-7
abundance: NA
CDR3nt: TGTGCCTGGGGCAGGGACCTTATGGGGCAGTACTTC
CDR3aa: CAWGRDLMGQYF

len: 17
v_gene: TRBV5-5
d_gene: TRBD1
j_gene: TRBJ1-1
abundance: NA
CDR3nt: TGTGCCAGCAGCTTGGAAGTCTGGACAGGCGCCAACACTGAAGCTTTCTTT
CDR3aa: CASSLEVWTGANTEAFF

len: 11
v_gene: TRBV12-3/TRBV12-4
d_gene: NA
j_gene: TRBJ2-7
abundance: NA
CDR3nt: TGTGCCAGCAGTCCTGGGGGTGAGCAGTACTTC
CDR3aa: CASSPGGEQYF

len: 14
v_gene: TRBV20-1
d_gene: NA
j_gene: TRBJ1-2
abundance: NA
CDR3nt: TGCAGTGCTAGTCGGGCCAGAGGAGGCTATGGCTACACCTTC
CDR3aa: CSASRARGGYGYTF

len: 15
v_gene: TRBV28
d_gene: TRBD2
j_gene: TRBJ2-1
abundance: NA
CDR3nt: TGTGCCAGCAGTTTAGACCCAAATAGCGGGAATGAGCAGTTCTTC
CDR3aa: CASSLDPNSGNEQFF

len: 11
v_gene: TRBV14
d_gene: NA
j_gene: TRBJ2-7
abundance: many
CDR3nt: TGTGCCAGCAGCGCAGACGCAGAGCAGTACTTC
CDR3aa: CASSADAEQYF

len: 12
v_gene: TRBV12-3/TRBV12-4
d_gene: NA
j_gene: TRBJ1-2
abundance: NA
CDR3nt: TGTGCCAGCAGTTTCTCCAAGGATGGCTACACCTTC
CDR3aa: CASSFSKDGYTF

len: 13
v_gene: TRBV30
d_gene: NA
j_gene: TRBJ2-7
abundance: NA
CDR3nt: TGTGCCTGGAGTGTTCGCCGGTCCTACGAGCAGTACTTC
CDR3aa: CAWSVRRSYEQYF

len: 16
v_gene: TRBV7-7
d_gene: NA
j_gene: TRBJ2-2
abundance: NA
CDR3nt: TGTGCTAGCAGCCCCAGGGGTGAGACGTTATCCGGGGAGCTGTTTTTT
CDR3aa: CASSPRGETLSGELFF

len: 15
v_gene: TRBV7-8
d_gene: TRBD2
j_gene: TRBJ2-3
abundance: NA
CDR3nt: TGTGCCAGCAGCCCCCGGACTAGCGGGGAAGATACGCAGTATTTT
CDR3aa: CASSPRTSGEDTQYF

len: 14
v_gene: TRBV10-3
d_gene: NA
j_gene: TRBJ1-1
abundance: NA
CDR3nt: TGTGCCATCAGCCCGGGACGGCGTTACACTGAAGCTTTCTTT
CDR3aa: CAISPGRRYTEAFF

len: 14
v_gene: TRBV24-1
d_gene: NA
j_gene: TRBJ2-3
abundance: once
CDR3nt: TGTGCCACCAGTCTAGGGGTTGCGCCAGATACGCAGTATTTT
CDR3aa: CATSLGVAPDTQYF

len: 12
v_gene: TRBV5-1
d_gene: TRBD1
j_gene: TRBJ2-1
abundance: NA
CDR3nt: TGCGCCAGCAGCTCCCGGGACAGGGATCGGTTCTTC
CDR3aa: CASSSRDRDRFF

len: 12
v_gene: TRBV6-5
d_gene: NA
j_gene: TRBJ1-1
abundance: NA
CDR3nt: TGTGCCAGCAGGCGACAGAACACTGAAGCTTTCTTT
CDR3aa: CASRRQNTEAFF

len: 14
v_gene: TRBV30
d_gene: TRBD1
j_gene: TRBJ2-3
abundance: many
CDR3nt: TGTGCCTGGAGTGTACCATTGGGACAGGATACGCAGTATTTT
CDR3aa: CAWSVPLGQDTQYF

len: 16
v_gene: TRBV2
d_gene: NA
j_gene: TRBJ1-5
abundance: NA
CDR3nt: TGTGCCAGCAGTGCGGGTTCGGGGGCGCGCAATCAGCCCCAGCATTTT
CDR3aa: CASSAGSGARNQPQHF

len: 13
v_gene: TRBV19
d_gene: NA
j_gene: TRBJ1-2
abundance: NA
CDR3nt: TGTGCCAGTACCGCCGGGACACACTATGGCTACACCTTC
CDR3aa: CASTAGTHYGYTF

len: 15
v_gene: TRBV9
d_gene: TRBD1
j_gene: TRBJ2-3
abundance: NA
CDR3nt: TGTGCCAGCAGCCTCGGACAGGGTAGGGCAGATACGCAGTATTTT
CDR3aa: CASSLGQGRADTQYF

len: 16
v_gene: TRBV29-1
d_gene: TRBD1
j_gene: TRBJ1-1
abundance: NA
CDR3nt: TGCAGCGTTGAACGGGGACAGGGCTTGCTTTACACTGAAGCTTTCTTT
CDR3aa: CSVERGQGLLYTEAFF

len: 16
v_gene: TRBV28
d_gene: TRBD1
j_gene: TRBJ1-5
abundance: NA
CDR3nt: TGTGCCAGCAGCTCCCGGACAGGTACTAGCAATCAGCCCCAGCATTTT
CDR3aa: CASSSRTGTSNQPQHF

len: 13
v_gene: TRBV5-6
d_gene: NA
j_gene: TRBJ1-2
abundance: NA
CDR3nt: TGTGCCAGCAGCTCTACAGGGTTCGGTGGCTACACCTTC
CDR3aa: CASSSTGFGGYTF

len: 15
v_gene: TRBV6-4
d_gene: NA
j_gene: TRBJ1-2
abundance: NA
CDR3nt: TGTGCCAGCAGACAGGGTATAGGGATCAACTATGGCTACACCTTC
CDR3aa: CASRQGIGINYGYTF

len: 12
v_gene: TRBV6-6
d_gene: TRBD1
j_gene: TRBJ2-7
abundance: NA
CDR3nt: TGTGCCAGCCGAGGGACAGACTACGAGCAGTACTTC
CDR3aa: CASRGTDYEQYF

len: 15
v_gene: TRBV28
d_gene: TRBD2
j_gene: TRBJ2-1
abundance: NA
CDR3nt: TGTGCCAGCAGTGTCGGGACTAGCGGTCGCGATGAGCAGTTCTTC
CDR3aa: CASSVGTSGRDEQFF

len: 14
v_gene: TRBV10-1
d_gene: NA
j_gene: TRBJ2-3
abundance: few
CDR3nt: TGCGCCAGCAGTGAGTCCCCTGGTTCAGATACGCAGTATTTT
CDR3aa: CASSESPGSDTQYF

len: 13
v_gene: TRBV7-9
d_gene: NA
j_gene: TRBJ2-5
abundance: NA
CDR3nt: TGTGCCAGCAGCCAGTGGGGAGGTCGGGCCCAGTACTTC
CDR3aa: CASSQWGGRAQYF

len: 11
v_gene: TRBV20-1
d_gene: NA
j_gene: TRBJ2-3
abundance: NA
CDR3nt: TGCAGTGCCCAGACAGAAGATACGCAGTATTTT
CDR3aa: CSAQTEDTQYF

len: 16
v_gene: TRBV24-1
d_gene: TRBD1
j_gene: TRBJ2-2
abundance: NA
CDR3nt: TGTGCCACCAGTGATCCCGGGACAGGCAAGGACGGGGAGCTGTTTTTT
CDR3aa: CATSDPGTGKDGELFF

len: 14
v_gene: TRBV7-9
d_gene: NA
j_gene: TRBJ2-1
abundance: NA
CDR3nt: TGTGCCAGCAGCCTGAAACAAGGATACAATGAGCAGTTCTTC
CDR3aa: CASSLKQGYNEQFF

len: 13
v_gene: TRBV28
d_gene: TRBD2
j_gene: TRBJ2-3
abundance: NA
CDR3nt: TGTGCCAGCAGTCCCCCGGGACTAGCGTCGCAGTATTTT
CDR3aa: CASSPPGLASQYF

len: 16
v_gene: TRBV9
d_gene: TRBD1
j_gene: TRBJ2-5
abundance: NA
CDR3nt: TGTGCCAGCAGCGTAGCGTGGCAGGGGGAGCTCGGGACCCAGTACTTC
CDR3aa: CASSVAWQGELGTQYF

len: 15
v_gene: TRBV6-6
d_gene: NA
j_gene: TRBJ1-4
abundance: once
CDR3nt: TGTGCCAGCAGGAGCGCGGGTTCGGCTAATGAAAAACTGTTTTTT
CDR3aa: CASRSAGSANEKLFF

len: 16
v_gene: TRBV11-1
d_gene: NA
j_gene: TRBJ2-7
abundance: NA
CDR3nt: TGTGCCAGCAGCTTAGAGTCAAGGGACCCCCGCTACGAGCAGTACTTC
CDR3aa: CASSLESRDPRYEQYF

len: 16
v_gene: TRBV18
d_gene: TRBD1
j_gene: TRBJ1-3
abundance: NA
CDR3nt: TGTGCCAGCTCACCGATCCAGACAGGGGCGGGAAACACCATATATTTT
CDR3aa: CASSPIQTGAGNTIYF

len: 15
v_gene: TRBV10-2
d_gene: NA
j_gene: TRBJ1-5
abundance: NA
CDR3nt: TGCGCCAGCATGAGGACAGCCCTTAGTTATCAGCCCCAGCATTTT
CDR3aa: CASMRTALSYQPQHF

len: 14
v_gene: TRBV7-2
d_gene: NA
j_gene: TRBJ1-2
abundance: NA
CDR3nt: TGTGCCAGCAGCTTTGGGCAGGGGAGGTATGGCTACACCTTC
CDR3aa: CASSFGQGRYGYTF

len: 14
v_gene: TRBV5-1
d_gene: NA
j_gene: TRBJ2-2
abundance: few
CDR3nt: TGCGCCAGCAGCCCGGGACAGAACACCGGGGAGCTGTTTTTT
CDR3aa: CASSPGQNTGELFF

len: 17
v_gene: TRBV19
d_gene: TRBD1
j_gene: TRBJ2-3
abundance: once
CDR3nt: TGTGCCAGTAGTGGTTCCTTCGACAGGGGGAGCACAGATACGCAGTATTTT
CDR3aa: CASSGSFDRGSTDTQYF

len: 12
v_gene: TRBV19
d_gene: NA
j_gene: TRBJ1-2
abundance: once
CDR3nt: TGTGCCAGTAAAACACCCAACTATGGCTACACCTTC
CDR3aa: CASKTPNYGYTF

len: 14
v_gene: TRBV27
d_gene: NA
j_gene: TRBJ2-3
abundance: NA
CDR3nt: TGTGCCAGCAGTTTCTTTGCTGGTACAGATACGCAGTATTTT
CDR3aa: CASSFFAGTDTQYF

len: 14
v_gene: TRBV6-5
d_gene: NA
j_gene: TRBJ2-5
abundance: NA
CDR3nt: TGTGCCAGCACCCCCCTTACCGATCAAGAGACCCAGTACTTC
CDR3aa: CASTPLTDQETQYF

len: 13
v_gene: TRBV11-2
d_gene: NA
j_gene: TRBJ1-3
abundance: NA
CDR3nt: TGTGCCAGCAGCGCCGACTTCGGAAACACCATATATTTT
CDR3aa: CASSADFGNTIYF

len: 12
v_gene: TRBV29-1
d_gene: TRBD1
j_gene: TRBJ2-7
abundance: NA
CDR3nt: TGCAGCGTGGCAGGGGGCCCCTACGAGCAGTACTTC
CDR3aa: CSVAGGPYEQYF

len: 13
v_gene: TRBV30
d_gene: NA
j_gene: TRBJ1-5
abundance: few
CDR3nt: TGTGCCTGGAGTGTCACCTCCGATCAGCCCCAGCATTTT
CDR3aa: CAWSVTSDQPQHF

len: 16
v_gene: TRBV7-2
d_gene: TRBD1
j_gene: TRBJ2-1
abundance: NA
CDR3nt: TGTGCCAGCAGCATTAACAGGGGGCGCGGATACAATGAGCAGTTCTTC
CDR3aa: CASSINRGRGYNEQFF

len: 13
v_gene: TRBV6-1
d_gene: NA
j_gene: TRBJ2-7
abundance: NA
CDR3nt: TGTGCCAGCAGTGAAGGGGGGTTTTACGAGCAGTACTTC
CDR3aa: CASSEGGFYEQYF

len: 13
v_gene: TRBV6-5
d_gene: NA
j_gene: TRBJ2-5
abundance: NA
CDR3nt: TGTGCCAGCAGACAGGGTCAGTCTAAGACCCAGTACTTC
CDR3aa: CASRQGQSKTQYF

len: 13
v_gene: TRBV12-3/TRBV12-4
d_gene: NA
j_gene: TRBJ1-5
abundance: NA
CDR3nt: TGTGCCAGCAGGGGGGCCGGGGATCAGCCCCAGCATTTT
CDR3aa: CASRGAGDQPQHF

len: 16
v_gene: TRBV3-1/TRBV3-2
d_gene: TRBD2
j_gene: TRBJ2-7
abundance: NA
CDR3nt: TGTGCCAGCAGCCAAGACCATTGGCTAGCGGGAGGGTCGCAGTACTTC
CDR3aa: CASSQDHWLAGGSQYF

len: 15
v_gene: TRBV28
d_gene: NA
j_gene: TRBJ2-1
abundance: few
CDR3nt: TGTGCCAGCAGTGGGCTTCGGGCTAGCTACAATGAGCAGTTCTTC
CDR3aa: CASSGLRASYNEQFF